A selection of T cell receptor beta chains follows, all from one sample in a study of cytomegalovirus exposure and HLA in healthy donors. Clones were read by immunoSEQ multiplex PCR, and TCRdb kept only the in-frame ones, dropping some. Of about 160,000 clones in the sample, about 79% were seen once. Sample: PBMCs. These TCRs come from a man in his fifties in good health and CMV-seropositive. The CDR3 runs from the conserved cysteine through the conserved F or W.

TRBV19	TRBJ2-5	CASSPPGQETQYF
TRBV19	TRBJ2-7	CASSIGETGYEQYF
TRBV2	TRBJ2-2	CASKETGSNTGELFF
TRBV7-9	TRBJ2-6	CASSPDRAGANVLTF
TRBV18	TRBJ1-2	CASSPPADGYTF
TRBV5-1	TRBJ1-1	CASSLPGGVEAFF
TRBV10-1	TRBJ2-1	CASSDRVWGGSYNEQFF
TRBV5-1	TRBJ1-2	CASSPRGNYGYTF
TRBV6-1	TRBJ2-1	CASSERLLYNEQFF
TRBV2	TRBJ1-2	CASSEATPGQVNGYTF
TRBV7-3	TRBJ2-4	CASSPSPLAKNIQYF
TRBV29-1	TRBJ1-2	CSVEGGVQDGYTF
TRBV2	TRBJ2-3	CASTPGQATDTQYF
TRBV28	TRBJ1-4	CASSQRTGTNEKLFF
TRBV6-1	TRBJ1-2	CASSGTGLGGYTF
TRBV4-1	TRBJ1-6	CASSRLTWNSPLHF
TRBV7-9	TRBJ1-3	CASSSTDMHSGNTIYF
TRBV28	TRBJ1-4	CASSTWTGGNEKLFF
TRBV5-1	TRBJ1-6	CASSLDRGPSSYNSPLHF
TRBV9	TRBJ2-5	CASSVVGTNQETQYF
TRBV5-6	TRBJ2-1	CASSLAGGREQFF
TRBV9	TRBJ1-2	CASSGRTGNGYTF
TRBV4-1	TRBJ1-5	CASSQVGSQPQHF
TRBV6-1	TRBJ1-4	CASSQTTTNEKLFF
TRBV4-1	TRBJ1-1	CASSQERITEAFF
TRBV10-2	TRBJ2-1	CASSGGGAKNEQFF
TRBV5-1	TRBJ2-1	CASSRTSGSYNEQFF
TRBV6-1	TRBJ2-3	CASGEGLGTDTQYF
TRBV19	TRBJ2-2	CASSMSQANTGELFF
TRBV7-8	TRBJ2-7	CASSPPFRLAGGHEQYF
TRBV18	TRBJ2-7	CASSTRAAYEQYF
TRBV6-6	TRBJ1-1	CASRTGRNTEAFF
TRBV11-2	TRBJ2-5	CASSPYDRAQETQYF
TRBV5-8	TRBJ1-2	CASSLLREPGSGYTF
TRBV4-1	TRBJ2-3	CASSQVGGRGRDTQYF
TRBV27	TRBJ2-1	CASNNLAGGTNEQFF
TRBV5-4	TRBJ2-1	CASSWGTTPYNEQFF
TRBV9	TRBJ2-1	CASSVATGRGEQFF
TRBV27	TRBJ1-2	CASRTGTRGGYTF
TRBV5-4	TRBJ2-5	CASRWGEEETQYF
TRBV5-6	TRBJ2-3	CASSPGSGAGGNTQYF
TRBV11-2	TRBJ2-7	CVSSSRFPGTGPSYEQYF
TRBV7-3	TRBJ1-1	CASSLTSGDTEAFF
TRBV5-1	TRBJ2-5	CASSQGARSQETQYF
TRBV23-1	TRBJ1-1	CASSHFGWDQGVMNTEAFF
TRBV29-1	TRBJ1-2	CSVQQGSNYGYTF
TRBV11-2	TRBJ2-1	CASSSTSGRIDEQFF
TRBV7-2	TRBJ1-4	CASSRWTVSNEKLFF
TRBV29-1	TRBJ2-7	CSVTNSGTGSYEQYF
TRBV11-2	TRBJ2-3	CASSPGWEVRGDTQYF
TRBV5-1	TRBJ2-1	CASSLESSGGLDEQFF
TRBV5-5	TRBJ2-7	CASSLGLESYEQYF
TRBV2	TRBJ1-1	CASSATRGSEAFF
TRBV11-3	TRBJ2-1	CASSDLGGDYNEQFF
TRBV21-1	TRBJ2-3	CASSKAASGRRADTQYF
TRBV5-4	TRBJ1-1	CASSFLQGIPSGAFF
TRBV21-1	TRBJ2-2	CASSLSRGVSNTGELFF
TRBV27	TRBJ2-6	CASKTTGPSGANVLTF